The 7 T cell receptor beta chains listed next were all sequenced from one sample in a study of T cells in tuberculosis. Cells were sorted from thawed PBMC rested overnight and stained with GMM-loaded CD1B tetramer, viability dye and anti-CD3. The lipid loaded on the CD1B tetramers was C32 glucose monomycolate from Rhodococcus equi. TCRdb's table, derived via immunoSEQ multiplex PCR, lists solely in-frame clones and lacks some. The profile shows tens of thousands of clones, roughly 93% of them singletons. The sequenced sample was CD1b-GMM tetramer-negative cells sorted from PBMCs. The receptors here all came from an adult woman with latent tuberculosis.

The V gene is TRBV5-7, the J gene TRBJ1-1; D might be TRBD1 (5 bases). TRBV5-7 has ORF status, its function being uncertain. This CDR3 is 15 amino acids long. Trimming took 7 bases from V and 0 from J, leaving 16 bases between them. The CDR3 bases are TGTGCCAGCCCCCAAGTGGGGCCCATGAACACTGAAGCTTTCTTT. Residues: CASPQVGPMNTEAFF.

The gene calls are TRBV11-2 and TRBJ1-1; no reliable D call. The length of the CDR3 is 12 residues. The V gene's germline CDR1 is SGHAT and CDR2 FQNNGV. Deletions cut 8 bases from V and 1 base from J, with 8 bases between. The CDR3 bases are TGTGCCAGCCGCCGGGGGAACACTGAAGCTTTCTTT. Residues: CASRRGNTEAFF.

V is TRBV28 and J is TRBJ2-3, with TRBD2 matching over 10 bases. The CDR3 loop spans 17 amino acids. From germline, CDR1 is MDHEN and CDR2 SYDVKM. Trimming took 3 bases from V and 1 from J; bases not matched to a gene: 7. CDR3 bases: TGTGCCAGCAGTTTCGGTAGCGGGGGGACTCGCACAGATACGCAGTATTTT. Translated: CASSFGSGGTRTDTQYF.

The chain joins TRBV5-6 to TRBJ1-5; no clear D. Trimming shortened V by 0 bases and J by 6 bases, and 4 bases separated the two germline ends. Germline loops: CDR1 SGHDT, CDR2 YYEEEE. This CDR3 contains 12 residues. The CDR3 spells CASSLVGQPQHF. The CDR3 DNA sequence: TGTGCCAGCAGCTTGGTCGGTCAGCCCCAGCATTTT.

This chain connects TRBV4-3 to TRBJ2-1; 11 bases are a match to TRBD1. The germline V gene has CDR1 LGHNA and CDR2 YSLEER. After removal of 2 bases from V and 9 bases from J, the junction contained 6 bases not matched to a gene. The CDR3 consists of 15 residues. The CDR3 DNA follows: TGCGCCAGCAGCCAATCCGGGACAGGGGGGACTGAGCAGTTCTTC. Translating gives CASSQSGTGGTEQFF.

This clone was recorded once. The genes are TRBV1 and TRBJ2-5; the D call in the table, TRBD2, was not verified against the DNA. TRBV1 is listed as a pseudogene. There are 15 residues in the CDR3. The DNA for the CDR3 is TGCACCAGCAGCCAAGATTCTCTAGCGGGGGGGACCCAGTACTTC. Amino acid sequence: CTSSQDSLAGGTQYF.

The chain has TRBV9 and TRBJ2-1, with D perhaps TRBD2 (5 bases). The V gene's germline CDR1 is SGDLS and CDR2 YYNGEE. The CDR3 runs to 15 residues. The V end was cut by 0 bases, the J end by 7 bases, with 14 bases between. The chain's CDR3 is CASSVEPGVKNEQFF. In DNA form, the CDR3 reads TGTGCCAGCAGCGTAGAACCCGGGGTGAAGAATGAGCAGTTCTTC.